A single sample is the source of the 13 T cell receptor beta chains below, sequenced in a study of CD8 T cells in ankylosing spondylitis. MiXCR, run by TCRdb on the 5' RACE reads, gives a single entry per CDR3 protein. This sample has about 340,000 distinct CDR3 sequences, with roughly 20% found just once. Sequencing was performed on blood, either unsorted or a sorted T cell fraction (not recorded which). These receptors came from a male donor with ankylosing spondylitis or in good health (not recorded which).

In nucleotides, the CDR3 is TGTGCCAGCAGTGAATTCCGGGGGGCAGATACGCAGTATTTT. Translated, it gives CASSEFRGADTQYF. The genes are TRBV6-1 and TRBJ2-3; the match to TRBD2 covers 7 bases. V lost 2 bases, J lost 4 bases, and 3 bases stayed unmatched. The CDR3 is 14 residues long. Germline CDR1 MNHNS, CDR2 SASEGT.

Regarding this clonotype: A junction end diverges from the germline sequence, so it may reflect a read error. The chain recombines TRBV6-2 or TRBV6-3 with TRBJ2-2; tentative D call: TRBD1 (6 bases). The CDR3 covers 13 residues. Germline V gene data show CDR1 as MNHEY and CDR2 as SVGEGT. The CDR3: CASIDRNTEELFF. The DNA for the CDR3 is TGTGCCAGCATCGACAGGAACACCGAGGAGCTGTTTTTT.

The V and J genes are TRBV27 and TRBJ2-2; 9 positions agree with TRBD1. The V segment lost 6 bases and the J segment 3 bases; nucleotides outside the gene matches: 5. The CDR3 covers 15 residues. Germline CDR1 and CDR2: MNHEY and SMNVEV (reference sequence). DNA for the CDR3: TGTGCCAGCAGCCCTCGGGACAGGGACACCGGGGAGCTGTTTTTT. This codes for CASSPRDRDTGELFF.

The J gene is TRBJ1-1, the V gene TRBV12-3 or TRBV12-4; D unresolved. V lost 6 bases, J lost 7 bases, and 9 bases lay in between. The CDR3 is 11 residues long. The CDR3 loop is CASSLMGEAFF. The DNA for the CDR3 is TGTGCCAGCAGCCTCATGGGTGAAGCTTTCTTT.

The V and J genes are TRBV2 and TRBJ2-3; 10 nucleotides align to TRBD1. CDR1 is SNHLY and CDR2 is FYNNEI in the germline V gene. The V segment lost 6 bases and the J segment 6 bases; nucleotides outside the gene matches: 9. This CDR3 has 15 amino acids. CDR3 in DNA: TGTGCCAGCAGCTTCCCGGGACAGGGGAAGGATACGCAGTATTTT. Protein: CASSFPGQGKDTQYF.

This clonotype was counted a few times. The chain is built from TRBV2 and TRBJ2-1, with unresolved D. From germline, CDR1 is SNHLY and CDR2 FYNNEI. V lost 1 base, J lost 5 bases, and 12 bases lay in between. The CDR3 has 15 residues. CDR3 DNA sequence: TGTGCCAGCAGTGAAGGCTCAACAACGGACAATGAGCAGTTCTTC. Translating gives CASSEGSTTDNEQFF.

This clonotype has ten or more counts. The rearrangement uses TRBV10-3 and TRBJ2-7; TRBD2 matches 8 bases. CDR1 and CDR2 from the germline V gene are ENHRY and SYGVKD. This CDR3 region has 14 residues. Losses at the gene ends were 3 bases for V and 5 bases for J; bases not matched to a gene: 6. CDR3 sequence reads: CAISDPPGLDEQYF. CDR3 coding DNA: TGTGCCATCAGTGACCCCCCGGGACTAGACGAGCAGTACTTC.

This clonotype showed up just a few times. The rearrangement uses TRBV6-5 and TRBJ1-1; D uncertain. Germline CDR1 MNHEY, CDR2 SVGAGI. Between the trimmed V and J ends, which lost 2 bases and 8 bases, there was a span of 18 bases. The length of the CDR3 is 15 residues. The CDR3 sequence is CASSYASWGLSEAFF. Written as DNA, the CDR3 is TGTGCCAGCAGTTACGCGTCCTGGGGTCTGTCAGAAGCTTTCTTT.

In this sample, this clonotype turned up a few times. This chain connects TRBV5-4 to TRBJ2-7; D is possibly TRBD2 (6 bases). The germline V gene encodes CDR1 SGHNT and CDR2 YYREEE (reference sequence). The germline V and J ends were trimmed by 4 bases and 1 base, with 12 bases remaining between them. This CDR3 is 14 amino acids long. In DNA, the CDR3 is TGTGCCAGCAGCACCTGGAGCGGGTCCTACGAGCAGTACTTC. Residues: CASSTWSGSYEQYF.

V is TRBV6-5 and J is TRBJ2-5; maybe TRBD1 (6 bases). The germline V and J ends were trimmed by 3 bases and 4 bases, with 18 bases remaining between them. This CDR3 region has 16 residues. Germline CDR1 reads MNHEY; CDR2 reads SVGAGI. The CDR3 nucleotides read TGTGCCAGCAGTTATCAAGGGGGTCATGGGTCAGAGACCCAGTACTTC. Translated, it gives CASSYQGGHGSETQYF.

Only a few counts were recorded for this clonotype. CDR3 in DNA: TGCGCCAGCAGCCAGTCGACCTACGAGCAGTACTTC. Its protein product is CASSQSTYEQYF. The chain is built from TRBV4-1 and TRBJ2-7; D is unresolved. Trimming took off 3 bases at V and 2 bases at J, with 5 bases between the two ends. In germline, CDR1 is MGHRA, CDR2 YSYEKL. CDR3 size: 12 residues.

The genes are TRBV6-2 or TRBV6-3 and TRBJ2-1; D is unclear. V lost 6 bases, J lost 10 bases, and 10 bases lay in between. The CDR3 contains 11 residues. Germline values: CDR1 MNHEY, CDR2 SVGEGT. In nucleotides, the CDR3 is TGTGCCAGCAGCCACCTCGGAGAGCAGTTCTTC. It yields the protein CASSHLGEQFF.

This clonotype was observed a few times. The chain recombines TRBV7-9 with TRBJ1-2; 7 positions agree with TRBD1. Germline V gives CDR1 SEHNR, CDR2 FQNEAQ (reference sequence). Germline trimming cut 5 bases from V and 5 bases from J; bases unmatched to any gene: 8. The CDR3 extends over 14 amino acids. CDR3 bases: TGTGCCAGCAGCCCCAGCGGGACAGCTTATGGCTACACCTTC. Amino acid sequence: CASSPSGTAYGYTF. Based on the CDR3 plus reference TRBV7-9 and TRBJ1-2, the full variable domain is DTGVSQNPRHKITKRGQNVTFRCDPISEHNRLYWYRQTLGQGPEFLTYFQNEAQLEKSRLLSDRFSAERPKGSFSTLEIQRTEQGDSAMYLCASSPSGTAYGYTFGSGTRLTVV.